Below, one TCR beta chain is given with its context. As handled by the study authors: The assay estimated nucleated cells by amplifying reference gene primers. Using immunoSEQ multiplex PCR, the repertoire was profiled, and TCRdb retains in-frame clones only, with some absent. V and J calls and clone size are copied from that table; D and trimming were computed from the DNA. The sample lists more than 15,000 clones, approximately 91% seen once, with just over 9.5% in the top ten. Germline CDR1 LGHDT, CDR2 YNNKEL (reference sequence). This CDR3 region has 15 residues. V dropped 4 bases and J dropped 1; count of bases not matched to a gene: 3. This specimen belongs to a study of blood T cell repertoires in COVID-19. Across the whole study: Samples of COVID-19 (acute and convalescent) were obtained from the United States, Italy and Spain. Sources were T cells, B-cell-depleted T cells, or PBMCs; the material itself was cDNA or gDNA.

The sample consisted of peripheral blood. The sequence was collected from a man aged 40-49 years with active COVID-19. This chain uses TRBV3-1 (or the pseudogene TRBV3-2) with TRBJ2-2; the match to TRBD1 covers 7 bases. This CDR3 reads CASSPRQGNTGELFF. The CDR3 region has the DNA TGTGCCAGCAGCCCCCGACAGGGGAACACCGGGGAGCTGTTTTTT.